What follows are 22 T cell receptor beta chains derived from one specimen sequenced in a study of T cell responses to AZD1222 COVID-19 vaccine (dated by TCRdb to 2020 to 2022). Read against the paper, the sample's time point label means: about 28 days (+/-7) after the second vaccine dose. The library was generated by the immunoSEQ multiplex PCR assay. TCRdb took this table from immuneACCESS and kept in-frame rearrangements with V and J called. Such tables lack part of the clones; where checked against another copy, unresolved V genes explain under half of the gap, and the rest is unexplained. This sample gives 120,000 or so clones in total; about 86% of them show up just once. The ten largest clones take up approximately 18% of the sample. Sequencing used peripheral blood, obtained 28 days after the second AZD1222 dose. The source is an adult who received the AZD1222 COVID-19 vaccine.

The V call is TRBV19, the J call TRBJ1-2; TRBD1 matches 9 bases. CDR1 and CDR2 from the germline V gene are LNHDA and SQIVND (reference sequence). The CDR3 loop spans 14 amino acids. V gave up 5 bases and J gave up 2 bases; unmatched junction bases: 3. Here the CDR3 reads CASSLGTGNYGYTF. CDR3 in DNA: TGTGCCAGTAGTCTAGGGACAGGGAACTATGGCTACACCTTC.

This clone was counted at least ten times. This chain joins TRBV28 and TRBJ2-5; 8 bases are a match to TRBD1. The CDR3 has 14 amino acids. The germline CDR1 and CDR2 sequences are MDHEN and SYDVKM. V lost 4 bases, J lost 6 bases, and 7 bases stayed unmatched. This CDR3 is CASSYMDRAKTQYF. CDR3 DNA sequence: TGTGCCAGCAGTTACATGGACAGGGCGAAGACCCAGTACTTC.

The V call is TRBV5-1, the J call TRBJ1-1; D gene uncertain. The V and J ends lost 4 bases and 4 bases respectively, with 23 bases between them. This CDR3 contains 17 residues. Germline lookup yields CDR1 SGHRS and CDR2 YFSETQ. The CDR3 bases are TGCGCCAGCAGCGGCCCGGAGGGTTCATATAGTCGCACTGAAGCTTTCTTT. It is translated as CASSGPEGSYSRTEAFF.

The chain couples TRBV25-1 to TRBJ1-1; D is uncertain. Trimming stripped 3 bases from V and 0 bases from J, with 14 bases between. CDR1 and CDR2 (germline): MGHDK, SYGVNS. The CDR3 is made up of 16 amino acids. The DNA of the CDR3 is TGTGCCAGCAGTGATTGGCAGGAGAACATGAACACTGAAGCTTTCTTT. The encoded protein is CASSDWQENMNTEAFF.

This chain uses TRBV9 with TRBJ2-7, with a possible D match to TRBD1 (5 bases). The CDR3 loop spans 14 amino acids. CDR1 SGDLS and CDR2 YYNGEE come from the germline V gene. The ends were cut back, 0 bases at V and 5 bases at J, with 12 bases in the middle. In DNA form, the CDR3 reads TGTGCCAGCAGCGTAGGCAGGGTGATTGACGAGCAGTACTTC. Translating gives CASSVGRVIDEQYF. Combining the CDR3 with reference TRBV9 and TRBJ2-7 gives the whole variable domain DSGVTQTPKHLITATGQRVTLRCSPRSGDLSVYWYQQSLDQGLQFLIQYYNGEERAKGNILERFSAQQFPDLHSELNLSSLELGDSALYFCASSVGRVIDEQYFGPGTRLTVT.

Only a few counts were recorded for this clone. The CDR3, as DNA: TGCGCCAGCAGCCCGGACGGCGGCGACACCATATATTTT. The encoded protein is CASSPDGGDTIYF. This chain uses TRBV23-1 with TRBJ1-3; the D is unclear. TRBV23-1 is designated an ORF whose function remains uncertain. This CDR3 comprises 13 residues. The germline V and J ends were trimmed by 6 bases and 8 bases, with 14 bases remaining between them.

This clone was counted a single time. The V call is TRBV28, the J call TRBJ1-5; no clear D. V was trimmed by 6 bases and J by 4 bases, leaving 10 bases between them. CDR1 is MDHEN and CDR2 is SYDVKM in the germline V gene. This CDR3 contains 13 residues. This CDR3 is CASSPTLNQPQHF. CDR3 in DNA: TGTGCCAGCAGCCCGACCTTAAATCAGCCCCAGCATTTT.

This chain uses TRBV28 with TRBJ1-1, with D unclear. V was cut by 6 bases and J by 3 bases, with 5 bases left in between. This CDR3 has 11 residues. In germline, CDR1 is MDHEN, CDR2 SYDVKM. CDR3 region: CASRIYTEAFF. The CDR3 bases are TGTGCCAGCAGGATTTACACTGAAGCTTTCTTT.

The CDR3 here is CASSPDRAPYEQYF. As DNA, the CDR3 is TGTGCCAGCAGTCCCGACAGGGCTCCCTACGAGCAGTACTTC. The chain uses TRBV27 and TRBJ2-7; 7 bases fit TRBD1. This CDR3 spans 14 amino acids. CDR1 and CDR2 (germline): MNHEY, SMNVEV (reference sequence). Unmatched junction bases numbered 6, after V lost 5 bases and J lost 2 bases.

The CDR3 nucleotides are TGTGCCAGCAGCTTTTCGGACAGGCATGGAATGGCCCTCCACTTT. Translating it yields CASSFSDRHGMALHF. V and J are TRBV7-9 and TRBJ1-6, with 7 nucleotides matching TRBD1. The CDR3 sequence is 15 residues long. CDR1 and CDR2 from the germline V gene are SEHNR and FQNEAQ (reference sequence). V lost 3 bases to trimming and J lost 14 bases; unmatched junction nucleotides: 13.

The chain joins TRBV9 to TRBJ2-3, with D perhaps matching TRBD2 (6 bases). The CDR3 extends over 16 amino acids. V dropped 1 base and J dropped 6 bases, with 18 bases sitting between them. Germline values: CDR1 SGDLS, CDR2 YYNGEE. CDR3 bases: TGTGCCAGCAGCGTAAATGGGGCGGGGATCCCGGATACGCAGTATTTT. Amino acids: CASSVNGAGIPDTQYF.

This clone came up a few times. The chain employs TRBV6-5 and TRBJ1-1; TRBD1 agrees at 7 bases. With 1 base clipped from V and 8 bases from J, the junction kept 7 bases outside the gene matches. The germline CDR1 and CDR2 sequences are MNHEY and SVGAGI. The CDR3 spans 14 residues. The CDR3 here is CASSYWDRRWEAFF. The CDR3 DNA sequence: TGTGCCAGCAGTTACTGGGACAGAAGGTGGGAAGCTTTCTTT.

The CDR3 loop reads CASSLLAGGRTDTQYF. For the CDR3, the DNA is TGTGCCAGCAGCTTGCTAGCGGGGGGGCGCACAGATACGCAGTATTTT. This chain joins TRBV5-4 and TRBJ2-3; 12 positions agree with TRBD2. V dropped 1 base and J dropped 1; count of bases not matched to a gene: 1. The V gene's germline CDR1 is SGHNT and CDR2 YYREEE (reference sequence). This CDR3 has 16 amino acids.

The chain uses TRBV5-1 and TRBJ2-7, with D possibly TRBD1 on 5 matching bases. Trimming took 4 bases from V and 1 from J, leaving 12 bases between them. CDR1 and CDR2 (germline): SGHRS, YFSETQ. The CDR3 runs to 14 residues. CDR3 loop: CASSLPTDSYEQYF. DNA for the CDR3: TGCGCCAGCAGCCTTCCGACAGATTCCTACGAGCAGTACTTC.

The V call is TRBV5-6, the J call TRBJ2-2, with D perhaps TRBD1 (5 bases). Germline assignment: CDR1 SGHDT and CDR2 YYEEEE. V lost 4 bases and J lost 0, with 16 bases in between. The CDR3 contains 17 residues. CDR3 sequence: CASSHGHLRSNTGELFF. CDR3 coding DNA: TGTGCCAGCAGCCATGGACACTTACGATCGAACACCGGGGAGCTGTTTTTT.

This clone occurred a few times. The chain joins TRBV27 to TRBJ2-7; 9 nucleotides agree with TRBD2. Germline lookup yields CDR1 MNHEY and CDR2 SMNVEV (reference sequence). Unmatched junction bases numbered 16, after V lost 7 bases and J lost 0 bases. The CDR3 is made up of 18 amino acids. The DNA of the CDR3 is TGTGCCAGCACTTCAGCAGCGGGGGGTAAAAGGAGCTCCTACGAGCAGTACTTC. Its protein product is CASTSAAGGKRSSYEQYF.

This clone was picked up a small number of times. The genes are TRBV5-6 and TRBJ1-3, with 7 bases lining up with TRBD1. Germline trimming cut 0 bases from V and 2 bases from J; bases unmatched to any gene: 2. Germline V lookup: CDR1 SGHDT, CDR2 YYEEEE. This CDR3 has 15 amino acids. The DNA for the CDR3 is TGTGCCAGCAGCTTGGGTACAGGGGCTGGAAACACCATATATTTT. Translation: CASSLGTGAGNTIYF.

This chain uses TRBV7-9 with TRBJ1-1; D not resolved. Per the germline V gene, CDR1 is SEHNR and CDR2 is FQNEAQ (reference sequence). The CDR3 spans 14 residues. Trimming pared 2 bases from V and 0 bases from J, leaving 7 bases between. The CDR3 DNA reads TGTGCCAGCAGCTTAATCCGGATGAACACTGAAGCTTTCTTT. Its protein product is CASSLIRMNTEAFF.

The chain carries TRBV3-1 (or the pseudogene TRBV3-2) and TRBJ2-5, with D hard to call. The V end lost 3 bases, the J end lost 0 bases, and 5 bases lay between the germline ends. The CDR3 spans 13 residues. The germline gives CDR1 LGHDT, CDR2 YNNKEL (reference sequence). CDR3 nucleotides: TGTGCCAGCAGCCACAGATACCAAGAGACCCAGTACTTC. The encoded protein is CASSHRYQETQYF.

The V call is TRBV3-1 (or the pseudogene TRBV3-2), the J call TRBJ2-7, with D possibly being TRBD1 (6 bases). The V end was cut by 2 bases, the J end by 4 bases, with 15 bases between. The CDR3 covers 15 residues. The germline V gene encodes CDR1 LGHDT and CDR2 YNNKEL (reference sequence). The CDR3 protein is CASSQPKTGLYEQYF. The CDR3 DNA follows: TGTGCCAGCAGCCAACCTAAGACAGGATTATACGAGCAGTACTTC.

CDR3 protein: CASSYSLTGAETQYF. As DNA, the CDR3 is TGTGCCAGCAGTTACTCCCTGACAGGTGCGGAGACCCAGTACTTC. This chain uses TRBV6-2 or TRBV6-3 with TRBJ2-5, with D possibly TRBD1 on 6 matching bases. CDR1 is MNHEY and CDR2 is SVGEGT in the germline V gene. V lost 0 bases to trimming and J lost 5 bases, with 13 bases between them. The CDR3 sequence is 15 residues long.

This chain joins TRBV3-1 (or the pseudogene TRBV3-2) and TRBJ2-6; D remains ambiguous. V lost 8 bases to trimming and J lost 0 bases, with 8 bases between them. CDR1 is LGHDT, CDR2 YNNKEL, per germline (reference sequence). The CDR3 spans 14 residues. CDR3 sequence reads: CASGRLSGANVLTF. The CDR3 bases are TGTGCCAGCGGAAGGCTCTCTGGGGCCAACGTCCTGACTTTC.